These T cell receptor beta chains were read from a single sample in a study of vaccination effects on CD4 cells after COVID-19. Sequencing was performed with immunoSEQ multiplex PCR; in TCRdb, only in-frame clones are kept and a portion is missing. The repertoire has tens of thousands of clones, about four fifths of them found once; the top ten carry less than 3%. Which antigens these TCRs recognize remains unknown. Sequenced here: CD4+ T cells from PBMCs cultured with HCoV-NL63 spike peptides, sampled before COVID-19 vaccination. The receptors come from a human donor who received a COVID-19 vaccine. CDR3s include the opening cysteine and the closing phenylalanine or tryptophan.

v_gene,j_gene,CDR3aa
TRBV2,TRBJ2-5,CASIAGVGRETQYF
TRBV5-1,TRBJ2-5,CASSSNGGISQETQYF
TRBV6-1,TRBJ2-1,CASSERQAHYNEQFF
TRBV19,TRBJ2-2,CASTIQGRGARTGELFF
TRBV5-1,TRBJ1-1,CASSTKGVNTEAFF
TRBV5-1,TRBJ2-2,CASSSGTGYVGELFF
TRBV6-2/TRBV6-3,TRBJ1-1,CASSYGGGMNTEAFF
TRBV5-1,TRBJ1-2,CASSLDQDRGYTF
TRBV21-1,TRBJ2-1,CASSKGREPYNEQFF
TRBV10-2,TRBJ2-3,CASSLGTTDTQYF
TRBV7-8,TRBJ1-1,CASRIDIPAAGGIEAFF
TRBV19,TRBJ2-6,CASKRERLSGANVLTF
TRBV5-6,TRBJ1-6,CASSFPAGYSPLHF
TRBV29-1,TRBJ1-1,CSVEAGKIEAFF
TRBV4-2,TRBJ2-5,CASSQMPRGSGLAGGPVTRETQYF
TRBV2,TRBJ2-3,CASSDLLAGGTDTQYF
TRBV6-5,TRBJ1-6,CASSYPKQGVGSPLHF
TRBV6-5,TRBJ1-5,CASSRVYSNQPQHF
TRBV30,TRBJ1-4,CAWSDRRQWNEKLFF
TRBV5-1,TRBJ2-1,CASFPGTPGSSSYNEQFF
TRBV5-4,TRBJ1-6,CASSLGTVNSPLHF
TRBV10-2,TRBJ1-5,CASSSGMGGSNQPQHF
TRBV11-2,TRBJ1-6,CASSFWTGGNSPLHF
TRBV24-1,TRBJ2-1,CATSDQGGRGYLYNEQFF
TRBV29-1,TRBJ1-2,CSAAPQGASGYTF